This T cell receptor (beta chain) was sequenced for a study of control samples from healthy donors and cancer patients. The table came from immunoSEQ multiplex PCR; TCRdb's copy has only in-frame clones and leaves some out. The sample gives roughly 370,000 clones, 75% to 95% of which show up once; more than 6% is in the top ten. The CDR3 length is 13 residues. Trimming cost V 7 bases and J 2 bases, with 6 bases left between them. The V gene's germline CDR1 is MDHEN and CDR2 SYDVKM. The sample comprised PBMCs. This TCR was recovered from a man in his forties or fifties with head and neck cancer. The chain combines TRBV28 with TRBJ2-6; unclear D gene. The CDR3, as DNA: TGTGCCAGCACCGGACCTGGGGCCAACGTCCTGACTTTC. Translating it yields CASTGPGANVLTF.